This T cell receptor (beta chain) was identified during a study of cytomegalovirus exposure and HLA in healthy donors. Notes on the study in general: Most CMV-associated TCR beta chains appeared HLA-restricted in a later analysis.

On this clone: As yet, its antigen is unknown.

The CDR3 is 13 residues long. Germline loops: CDR1 SGDLS, CDR2 YYNGEE. The V and J ends lost 0 bases and 9 bases respectively, with 10 bases between them. A multiplex PCR was run with 60 Vbeta primers and 13 Jbeta primers. Clones were sequenced by immunoSEQ multiplex PCR, and TCRdb holds only the in-frame ones, with some missing. The sample records about 150,000 clones, more than 9.5% being singletons. V gene TRBV9 combines with J gene TRBJ2-4, with D possibly TRBD1 on 5 matching bases. Sample: PBMCs. The clonotype comes from a man over 45 in good health and CMV-seronegative. The CDR3 loop reads CASSVGQGFIQYF. In nucleotides, the CDR3 is TGTGCCAGCAGCGTAGGGCAGGGATTCATTCAGTACTTC.